The present T cell receptor (beta chain) was sequenced within a study of blood T cell repertoires in COVID-19. Germline lookup yields CDR1 MGHDK and CDR2 SYGVNS. There are 17 residues in the CDR3. With 3 bases removed from V and 4 bases from J, the gap between germline ends came to 21 bases. The method was immunoSEQ multiplex PCR; TCRdb's version includes in-frame clones alone and lacks a portion of them. Of approximately 180,000 clones listed, less than 90% are singletons. V gene TRBV25-1 combines with J gene TRBJ2-5; tentative D call: TRBD2 (6 bases). Sequenced input: PBMCs or T cells enriched from blood (not recorded which). The clonotype originates from a human donor with acute COVID-19. The donor label of this sample is uncertain. In DNA, the CDR3 is TGTGCCAGCAGTGAGCGGGGACGAATCGAACGCGGAGAGACCCAGTACTTC. It encodes CASSERGRIERGETQYF.